This T cell receptor (beta chain) comes out of a study of cytomegalovirus exposure and HLA in healthy donors. The germline V gene encodes CDR1 KGHSH and CDR2 LQKENI. This CDR3 has 18 residues. Trimming removed 3 bases from V and 4 bases from J; junction bases left unmatched: 9. This PCR relied on a set of 60 Vbeta primers and 13 Jbeta primers. Assay used: immunoSEQ multiplex PCR; TCRdb lists only in-frame clones, some missing. The sample holds 150,000 to 200,000 clones, 65% to 85% seen once. This TCR was recovered from a woman in her late teens or twenties in good health and CMV-seronegative. Sequenced: PBMCs. The V call is TRBV18, the J call TRBJ2-3, with TRBD2 matching 14 bases. The CDR3 DNA is TGTGCCAGCTCACCTGTAGCGGGACTAGCGGGAGAGTCAGATACGCAGTATTTT. Its translation is CASSPVAGLAGESDTQYF.